This T cell receptor (beta chain) originates from a study of blood T cell repertoires in COVID-19. In the authors' workflow: How many nucleated cells were present was estimated from reference gene primer amplification. Sequencing used immunoSEQ multiplex PCR; TCRdb keeps in-frame clones, though not all of them. The V and J calls and the clone size are those of that table, but D and trimming were determined from the DNA. This sample has around 160,000 clones, with about nine tenths found just once. Per germline, CDR1 LGHDT and CDR2 YNNKEL (reference sequence). V dropped 3 bases and J dropped 4; count of bases not matched to a gene: 11. The CDR3 sequence is 16 residues long.

This clonotype originated in a man in his 60s with active or convalescent COVID-19. Material: peripheral blood. J is TRBJ2-7 and V is TRBV3-1 (or the pseudogene TRBV3-2); TRBD1 matches at 8 bases. The CDR3 region is CASSHSKLDRGYEQYF. CDR3 sequence (DNA): TGTGCCAGCAGCCACTCGAAGCTTGACAGGGGTTACGAGCAGTACTTC.